One and the same sample provided the 6 T cell receptor beta chains below, sequenced in a study of T cells after yellow fever vaccination. TCRdb called the 5' RACE reads again in MiXCR, with one record for every CDR3 protein. Among about 99,000 distinct CDR3 sequences listed, approximately 6.3% were seen once. The sequences come from CD8+ T cells sorted from PBMCs, collected 10 days after the yellow fever booster vaccination. These receptors were collected from a man between 18 and 29 years old who received the YFV17D yellow fever vaccine.

This clonotype was seen repeatedly, ten times or more. The chain combines TRBV5-1 with TRBJ2-3; tentative D call: TRBD2 (6 bases). This CDR3 has 15 residues. CDR1 SGHRS and CDR2 YFSETQ come from the germline V gene. The germline V and J ends were trimmed by 5 bases and 2 bases, with 15 bases remaining between them. The DNA of the CDR3 is TGCGCCAGCAGTTCTTTCGGCGGGAACACAGATACGCAGTATTTT. Translating gives CASSSFGGNTDTQYF.

V is TRBV6-6 and J is TRBJ1-1, with D possibly TRBD1 on 5 matching bases. V was pared by 6 bases and J by 0 bases, with 14 bases between. Germline values: CDR1 MNHNY, CDR2 SVGAGI (reference sequence). CDR3 length: 15 residues. CDR3 protein: CASRPGTLMNTEAFF. CDR3 in DNA: TGTGCCAGCAGGCCCGGGACGTTGATGAACACTGAAGCTTTCTTT.

This clonotype was seen a few times. The chain couples TRBV4-1 to TRBJ1-5; 7 positions match TRBD1. V trimming: 4 bases; J trimming: 6 bases; junction bases outside the gene matches: 9. This CDR3 has 15 residues. Germline V gene data show CDR1 as MGHRA and CDR2 as YSYEKL. This CDR3 is CASSLWTGEGQPQHF. DNA of the CDR3: TGCGCCAGCAGCCTTTGGACAGGAGAGGGTCAGCCCCAGCATTTT.

V and J are TRBV4-2 and TRBJ1-1, with D maybe TRBD1 (6 bases). Trimming removed 1 base at V and 3 bases at J, with 12 bases between. Per the germline V gene, CDR1 is LGHNA and CDR2 is YNFKEQ. The CDR3 covers 15 residues. The CDR3, as DNA: TGTGCCAGCAGCCAAGTTGTGGGGGCGGACACTGAAGCTTTCTTT. Translated, it gives CASSQVVGADTEAFF.

This clonotype showed up many times. The gene calls are TRBV28 and TRBJ2-7, with TRBD2 matching over 8 bases. This CDR3 contains 12 residues. V lost 4 bases and J lost 6; bases outside the gene matches: 2. From germline, CDR1 is MDHEN and CDR2 SYDVKM. This chain's CDR3 is CASSSSGGEQYF. The CDR3 region has the DNA TGTGCCAGCAGTTCCAGCGGGGGCGAGCAGTACTTC.

This clonotype occurred many times. The chain links TRBV6-5 to TRBJ2-2; D perhaps matches TRBD1 (5 bases). This CDR3 has 14 amino acids. Germline V gene sequence: CDR1 MNHEY, CDR2 SVGAGI. Trimming removed 4 bases from V and 2 bases from J, with 8 bases in between. The chain's CDR3 is CASSFGQNTGELFF. In DNA, the CDR3 is TGTGCCAGCAGTTTCGGACAAAACACCGGGGAGCTGTTTTTT.